This record looks at one T cell receptor (beta chain) sequence and its context. This entry is derived from a study of blood T cell repertoires in COVID-19. Overall study context: Sites in the United States, Italy and Spain provided acute and convalescent COVID-19 samples. Sample material is recorded as cDNA or gDNA derived from T cells, B-cell-depleted T cells, or PBMCs.

Original processing methods: Amplification of reference gene primers was used by the study to estimate nucleated cell counts. Assay used: immunoSEQ multiplex PCR; TCRdb lists only in-frame clones, some missing. From that table come the V and J calls and clone size; the DNA was used to work out D and trimming. The data contain more than 200,000 clones, 70% to 90% of them singletons. The CDR3 loop spans 15 amino acids. V shed 5 bases and J shed 4 bases, with 14 bases lying between them. Germline-derived CDR1 and CDR2 are KGHSH and LQKENI. The clonotype was recovered from a man aged 18 to 30 with active or convalescent COVID-19. The specimen was peripheral blood. The genes are TRBV18 and TRBJ1-4, with a possible D match to TRBD1 (6 bases). CDR3 sequence (DNA): TGTGCCAGCTCAGCGCAGGGGCTACGTAATGAAAAACTGTTTTTT. Encoded protein: CASSAQGLRNEKLFF.